This T cell receptor (beta chain) was retrieved from a study of blood T cell repertoires in COVID-19. Study information: The United States, Italy and Spain were the sources of the acute and convalescent COVID-19 samples. The cDNA or gDNA used as material had been derived from T cells, B-cell-depleted T cells, or PBMCs.

As processed by the authors: Amplification from reference gene primers served as the basis for estimated nucleated cell counts. Assay: immunoSEQ multiplex PCR; the TCRdb copy retains only in-frame clones and omits some. That table supplies the V and J calls and clone size; D and trimming were determined from the DNA. Of fewer than 200,000 clones in the sample, 70% to 90% are singletons; the top ten hold approximately 6%. This clone was observed a few times. Sequenced sample: peripheral blood. The source is a man in his forties with active or convalescent COVID-19.

Here the CDR3 reads CASLSANQPQHF. DNA of the CDR3: TGTGCCAGCCTCTCCGCGAATCAGCCCCAGCATTTT. The chain links TRBV6-6 to TRBJ1-5; no clear D gene. The length of the CDR3 is 12 residues. Deletions cut 8 bases from V and 4 bases from J, with 9 bases between. CDR1 and CDR2 from the germline V gene are MNHNY and SVGAGI (reference sequence).